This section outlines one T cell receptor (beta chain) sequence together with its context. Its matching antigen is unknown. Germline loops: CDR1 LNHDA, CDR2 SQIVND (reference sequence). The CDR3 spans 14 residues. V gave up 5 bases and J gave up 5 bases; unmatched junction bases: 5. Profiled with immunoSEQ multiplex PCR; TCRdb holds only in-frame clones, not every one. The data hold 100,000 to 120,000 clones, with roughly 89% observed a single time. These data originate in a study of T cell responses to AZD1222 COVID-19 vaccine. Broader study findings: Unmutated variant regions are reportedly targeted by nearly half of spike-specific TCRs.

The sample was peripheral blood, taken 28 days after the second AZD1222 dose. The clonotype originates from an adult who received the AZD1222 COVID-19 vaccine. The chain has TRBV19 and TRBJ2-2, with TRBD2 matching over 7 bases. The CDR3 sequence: CASSGVGGTGELFF. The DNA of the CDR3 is TGTGCCAGTAGTGGAGTCGGGGGGACCGGGGAGCTGTTTTTT.